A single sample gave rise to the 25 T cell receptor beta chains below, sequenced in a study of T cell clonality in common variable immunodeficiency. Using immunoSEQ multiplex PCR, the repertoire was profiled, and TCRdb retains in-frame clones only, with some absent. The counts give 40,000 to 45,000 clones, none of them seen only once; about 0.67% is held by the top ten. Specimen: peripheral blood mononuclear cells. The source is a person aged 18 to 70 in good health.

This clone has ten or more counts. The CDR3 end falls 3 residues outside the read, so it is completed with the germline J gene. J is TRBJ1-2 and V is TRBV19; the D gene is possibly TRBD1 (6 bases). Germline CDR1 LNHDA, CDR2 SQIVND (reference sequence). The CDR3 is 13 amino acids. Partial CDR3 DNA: TGTGCCAGTACCAAGGGGGGGGGTCGCGGC. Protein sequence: CASTKGGGRG. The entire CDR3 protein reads CASTKGGGRGYTF. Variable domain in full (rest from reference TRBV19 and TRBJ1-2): DGGITQSPKYLFRKEGQNVTLSCEQNLNHDAMYWYRQDPGQGLRLIYYSQIVNDFQKGDIAEGYSVSREKKESFPLTVTSAQKNPTAFYLCASTKGGGRGYTFGSGTRLTVV.

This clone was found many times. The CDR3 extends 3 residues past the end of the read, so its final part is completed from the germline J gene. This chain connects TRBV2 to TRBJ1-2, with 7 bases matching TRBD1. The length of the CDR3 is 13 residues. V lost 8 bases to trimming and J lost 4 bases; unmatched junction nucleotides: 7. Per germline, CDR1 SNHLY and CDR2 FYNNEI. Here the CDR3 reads CASPQGKGYGYTF. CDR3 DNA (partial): TGTGCCAGCCCACAGGGGAAGGGCTATGGC.

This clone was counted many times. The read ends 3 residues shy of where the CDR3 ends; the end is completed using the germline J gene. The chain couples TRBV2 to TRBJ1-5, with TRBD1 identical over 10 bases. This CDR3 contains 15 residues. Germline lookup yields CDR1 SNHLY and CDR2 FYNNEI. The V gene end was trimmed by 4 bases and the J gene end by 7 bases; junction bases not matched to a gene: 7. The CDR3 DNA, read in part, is TGTGCCAGCAGTGGGGACAGGGGAGTGGGACAGCCC. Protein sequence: CASSGDRGVGQP. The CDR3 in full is CASSGDRGVGQPQHF.

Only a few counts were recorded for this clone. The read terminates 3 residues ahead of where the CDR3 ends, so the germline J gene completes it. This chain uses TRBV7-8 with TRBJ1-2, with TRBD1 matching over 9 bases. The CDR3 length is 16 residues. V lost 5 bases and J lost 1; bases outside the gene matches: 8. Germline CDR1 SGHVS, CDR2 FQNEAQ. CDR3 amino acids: CASSPYDRGSNYGYTF. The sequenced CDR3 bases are TGTGCCAGCAGCCCCTACGACAGGGGGAGTAACTATGGC.

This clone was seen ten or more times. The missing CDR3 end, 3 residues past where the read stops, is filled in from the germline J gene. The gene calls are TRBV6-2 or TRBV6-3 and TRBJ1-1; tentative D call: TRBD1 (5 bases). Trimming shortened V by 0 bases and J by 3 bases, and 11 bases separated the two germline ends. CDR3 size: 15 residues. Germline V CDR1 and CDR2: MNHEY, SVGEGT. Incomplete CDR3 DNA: TGTGCCAGCAGTTACTCGGGTCGGGGGTACACTGAA. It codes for CASSYSGRGYTE. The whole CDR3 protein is CASSYSGRGYTEAFF.

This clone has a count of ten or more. CDR3 protein: CASSQDPARGHQPQHF. CDR3 DNA, as far as it was read: TGTGCCAGCAGCCAAGACCCGGCCAGGGGGCATCAGCCC. J is TRBJ1-5 and V is TRBV4-2; 8 bases agree with TRBD1. The CDR3 extends 3 residues past the end of the read, so its final part is completed from the germline J gene. The germline CDR1 and CDR2 sequences are LGHNA and YNFKEQ. The V and J ends lost 0 bases and 5 bases, in that order; junction bases with no gene match: 6. CDR3 length equals 16 residues.

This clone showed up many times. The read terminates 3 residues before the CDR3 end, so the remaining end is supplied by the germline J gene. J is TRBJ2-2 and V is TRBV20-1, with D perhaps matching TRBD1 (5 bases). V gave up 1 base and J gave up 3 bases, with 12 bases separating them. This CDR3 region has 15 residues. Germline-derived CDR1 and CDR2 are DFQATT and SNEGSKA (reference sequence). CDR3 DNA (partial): TGCAGTGCTAGAGTAGGGGAAAGAGACACCGGGGAG. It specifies CSARVGERDTGE. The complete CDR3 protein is CSARVGERDTGELFF.

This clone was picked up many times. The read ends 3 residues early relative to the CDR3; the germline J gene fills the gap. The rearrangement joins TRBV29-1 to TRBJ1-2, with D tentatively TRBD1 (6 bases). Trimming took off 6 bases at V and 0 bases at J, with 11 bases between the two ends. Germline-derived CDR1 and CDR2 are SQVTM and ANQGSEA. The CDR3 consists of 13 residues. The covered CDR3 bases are TGCAGCGTAGCAGGGGCATCTAACTATGGC. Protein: CSVAGASNYG. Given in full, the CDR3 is CSVAGASNYGYTF.

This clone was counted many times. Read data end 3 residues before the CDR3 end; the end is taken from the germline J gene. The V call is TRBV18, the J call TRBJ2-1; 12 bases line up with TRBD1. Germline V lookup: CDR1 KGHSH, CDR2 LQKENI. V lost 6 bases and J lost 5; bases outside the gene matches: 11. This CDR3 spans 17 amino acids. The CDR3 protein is CASSPGRGQGAHNEQFF. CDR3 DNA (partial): TGTGCCAGCTCCCCCGGCCGGGGACAGGGGGCTCACAATGAG.

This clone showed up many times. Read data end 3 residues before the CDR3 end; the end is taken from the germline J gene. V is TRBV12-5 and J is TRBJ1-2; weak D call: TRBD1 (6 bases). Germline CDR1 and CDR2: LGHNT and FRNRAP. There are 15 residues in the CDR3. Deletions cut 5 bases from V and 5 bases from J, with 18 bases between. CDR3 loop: CASGRPYGGGYGYTF. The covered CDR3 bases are TGTGCTAGTGGTCGCCCTTATGGGGGCGGGTATGGC.

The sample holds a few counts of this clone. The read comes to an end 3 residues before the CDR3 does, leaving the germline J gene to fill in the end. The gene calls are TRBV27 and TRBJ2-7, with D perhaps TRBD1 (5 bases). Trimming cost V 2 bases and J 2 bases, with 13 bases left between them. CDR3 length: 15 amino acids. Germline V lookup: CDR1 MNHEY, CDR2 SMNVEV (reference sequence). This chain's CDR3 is CASSLARGSAYEQYF. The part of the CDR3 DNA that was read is TGTGCCAGCAGTTTAGCTAGGGGCAGCGCCTACGAG.

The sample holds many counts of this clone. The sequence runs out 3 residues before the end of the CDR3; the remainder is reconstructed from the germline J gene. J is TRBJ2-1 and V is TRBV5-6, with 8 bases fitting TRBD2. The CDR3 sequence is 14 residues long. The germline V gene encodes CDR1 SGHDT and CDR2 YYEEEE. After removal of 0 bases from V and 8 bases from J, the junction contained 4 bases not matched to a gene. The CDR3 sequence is CASSLAGGHDEQFF. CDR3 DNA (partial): TGTGCCAGCAGCTTGGCGGGGGGGCATGATGAG. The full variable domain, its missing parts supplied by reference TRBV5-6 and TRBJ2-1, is DAGVTQSPTHLIKTRGQQVTLRCSPKSGHDTVSWYQQALGQGPQFIFQYYEEEERQRGNFPDRFSGHQFPNYSSELNVNALLLGDSALYLCASSLAGGHDEQFFGPGTRLTVL.

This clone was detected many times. The sequenced CDR3 bases are TGCAGTGCTGATCCTCTAGGACTAACCTACAATGAG. Its protein is CSADPLGLTYNE. Given in full, the CDR3 is CSADPLGLTYNEQFF. The chain combines TRBV20-1 with TRBJ2-1; possible D gene TRBD2, 6 bases. The sequence runs out 3 residues before the end of the CDR3; the remainder is reconstructed from the germline J gene. The CDR3 extends over 15 amino acids. Looked up from germline, CDR1 is DFQATT and CDR2 is SNEGSKA (reference sequence). Trimming took off 5 bases at V and 2 bases at J, with 16 bases between the two ends.

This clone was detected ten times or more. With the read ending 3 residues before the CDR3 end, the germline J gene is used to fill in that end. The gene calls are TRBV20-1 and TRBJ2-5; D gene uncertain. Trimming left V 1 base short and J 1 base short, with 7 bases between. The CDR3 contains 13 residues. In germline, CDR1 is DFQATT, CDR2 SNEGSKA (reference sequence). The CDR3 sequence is CSARVRLQETQYF. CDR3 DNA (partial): TGCAGTGCTAGAGTCCGACTCCAAGAGACC.

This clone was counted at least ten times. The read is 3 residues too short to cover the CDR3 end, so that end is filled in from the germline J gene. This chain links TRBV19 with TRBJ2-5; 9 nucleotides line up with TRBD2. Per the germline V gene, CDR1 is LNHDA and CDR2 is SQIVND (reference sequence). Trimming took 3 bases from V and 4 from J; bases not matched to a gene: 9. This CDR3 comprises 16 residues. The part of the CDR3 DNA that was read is TGTGCCAGTAGTATTGCGCGGGGACTAGCCGGAGAGACC. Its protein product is CASSIARGLAGET. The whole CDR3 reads CASSIARGLAGETQYF. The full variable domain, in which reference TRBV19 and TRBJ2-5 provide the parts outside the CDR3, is DGGITQSPKYLFRKEGQNVTLSCEQNLNHDAMYWYRQDPGQGLRLIYYSQIVNDFQKGDIAEGYSVSREKKESFPLTVTSAQKNPTAFYLCASSIARGLAGETQYFGPGTRLLVL.

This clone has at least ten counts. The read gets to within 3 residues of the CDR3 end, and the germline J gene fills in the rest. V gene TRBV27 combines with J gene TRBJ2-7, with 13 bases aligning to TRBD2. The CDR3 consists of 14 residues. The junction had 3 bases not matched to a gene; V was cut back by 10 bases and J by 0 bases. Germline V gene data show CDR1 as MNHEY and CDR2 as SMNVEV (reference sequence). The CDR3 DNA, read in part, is TGTGCCACCGGGACTAGCGGGACCTCCTACGAG. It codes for CATGTSGTSYE. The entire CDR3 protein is CATGTSGTSYEQYF.

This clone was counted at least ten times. The CDR3 here is CASSLGEREFYNEQFF. The sequenced part of the CDR3 DNA is TGTGCCAGCAGCTTAGGGGAGCGGGAGTTCTACAATGAG. V gene TRBV7-4 combines with J gene TRBJ2-1; TRBD2 matches 8 bases. The read ends 3 residues shy of where the CDR3 ends; the end is completed using the germline J gene. After removal of 1 base from V and 3 bases from J, the junction contained 5 bases not matched to a gene. Germline V CDR1 and CDR2: SGHVT, SQSDAQ. This CDR3 has 16 residues.

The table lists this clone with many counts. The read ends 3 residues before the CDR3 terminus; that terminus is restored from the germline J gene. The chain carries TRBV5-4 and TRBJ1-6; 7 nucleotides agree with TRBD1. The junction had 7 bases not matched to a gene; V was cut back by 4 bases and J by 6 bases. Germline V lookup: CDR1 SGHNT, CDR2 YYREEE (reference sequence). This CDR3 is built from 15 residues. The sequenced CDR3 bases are TGTGCCAGCAGCCCTAGACAGGGAAGTAATTCACCC. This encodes CASSPRQGSNSP. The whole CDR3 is CASSPRQGSNSPLHF.

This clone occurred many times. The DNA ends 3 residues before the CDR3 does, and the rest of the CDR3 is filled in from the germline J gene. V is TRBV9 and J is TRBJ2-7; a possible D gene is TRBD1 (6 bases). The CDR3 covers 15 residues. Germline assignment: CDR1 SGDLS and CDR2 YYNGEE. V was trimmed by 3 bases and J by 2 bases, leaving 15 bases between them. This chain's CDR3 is CASSEGVGDTYEQYF. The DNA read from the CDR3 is TGTGCCAGCAGCGAGGGGGTCGGGGATACCTACGAG.

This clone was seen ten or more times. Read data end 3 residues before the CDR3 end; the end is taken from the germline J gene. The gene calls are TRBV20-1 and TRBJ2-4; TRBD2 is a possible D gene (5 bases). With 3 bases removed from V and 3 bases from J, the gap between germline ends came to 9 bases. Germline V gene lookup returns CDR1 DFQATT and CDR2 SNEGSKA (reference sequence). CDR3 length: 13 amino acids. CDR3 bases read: TGCAGTGCTAGGAGGGTCTTCAAAAACATT. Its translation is CSARRVFKNI. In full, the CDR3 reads CSARRVFKNIQYF.

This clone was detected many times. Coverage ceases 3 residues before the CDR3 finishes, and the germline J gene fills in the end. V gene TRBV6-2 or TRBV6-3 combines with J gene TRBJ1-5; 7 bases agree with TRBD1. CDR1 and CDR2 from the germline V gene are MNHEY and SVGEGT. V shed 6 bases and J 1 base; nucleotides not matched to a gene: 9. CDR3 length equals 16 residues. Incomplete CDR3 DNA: TGTGCCAGCAGCCTAGACAGGGCGGTGAGCAATCAGCCC. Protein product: CASSLDRAVSNQP. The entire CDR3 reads CASSLDRAVSNQPQHF.

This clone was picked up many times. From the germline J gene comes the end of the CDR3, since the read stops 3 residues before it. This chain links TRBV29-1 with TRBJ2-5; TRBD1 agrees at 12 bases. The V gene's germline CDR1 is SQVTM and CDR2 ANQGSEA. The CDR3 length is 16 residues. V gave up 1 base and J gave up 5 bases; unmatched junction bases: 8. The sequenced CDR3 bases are TGCAGCGTTGAAGCTCCGGGACAGGGGGCTTGGGAGACC. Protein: CSVEAPGQGAWET. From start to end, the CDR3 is CSVEAPGQGAWETQYF.

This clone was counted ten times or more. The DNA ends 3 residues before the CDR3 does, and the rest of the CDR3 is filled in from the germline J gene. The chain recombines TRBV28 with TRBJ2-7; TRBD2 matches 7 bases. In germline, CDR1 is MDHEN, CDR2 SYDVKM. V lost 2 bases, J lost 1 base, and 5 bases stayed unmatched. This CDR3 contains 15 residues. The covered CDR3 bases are TGTGCCAGCAGTTTAGTGGCTAGCGGATCCTACGAG. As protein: CASSLVASGSYE. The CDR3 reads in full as CASSLVASGSYEQYF.

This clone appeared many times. CDR3 in amino acids: CASDGRDREGDEQYF. CDR3 DNA (partial): TGTGCCAGCGACGGCCGGGACAGGGAGGGAGACGAG. This chain uses TRBV2 with TRBJ2-7; 9 bases match TRBD1. The CDR3 end falls 3 residues outside the read, so it is completed with the germline J gene. The CDR3 covers 15 residues. V shed 8 bases and J 5 bases; nucleotides not matched to a gene: 13. In germline, CDR1 is SNHLY, CDR2 FYNNEI. Full variable domain (remainder filled in from reference TRBV2 and TRBJ2-7): EPEVTQTPSHQVTQMGQEVILRCVPISNHLYFYWYRQILGQKVEFLVSFYNNEISEKSEIFDDQFSVERPDGSNFTLKIRSTKLEDSAMYFCASDGRDREGDEQYFGPGTRLTVT.

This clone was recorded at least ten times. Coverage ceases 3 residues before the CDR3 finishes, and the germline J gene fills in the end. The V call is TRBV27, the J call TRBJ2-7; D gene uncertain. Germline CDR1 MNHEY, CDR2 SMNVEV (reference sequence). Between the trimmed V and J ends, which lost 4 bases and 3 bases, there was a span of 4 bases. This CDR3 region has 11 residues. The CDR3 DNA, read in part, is TGTGCCAGCAGTTCAGGCTACGAG. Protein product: CASSSGYE. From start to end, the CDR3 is CASSSGYEQYF.